This TCR beta chain derives from a study of blood T cell repertoires in COVID-19. Across the study: Whether acute or convalescent, the COVID-19 samples came from the United States, Italy and Spain.

In the study's own analysis: Nucleated cell counts were estimated from reference gene primer amplification. The repertoire was sequenced with immunoSEQ multiplex PCR; TCRdb's copy has only in-frame clones and lacks some. V and J calls plus clone size are reproduced from that table; the DNA served to infer D and trimming. The table has under 550,000 clones, approximately 90% seen once. While infection was still active, Seattle patients were enrolled and then followed longitudinally. This CDR3 contains 13 residues. In germline, CDR1 is MNHEY, CDR2 SVGAGI. The germline V and J ends were trimmed by 5 bases and 0 bases, with 8 bases remaining between them.

The clonotype comes from a man aged 18 to 30 with COVID-19, enrolled during active disease. Sequenced sample: peripheral blood. V is TRBV6-5 and J is TRBJ2-7; D is uncertain. This CDR3 reads CASSRESSYEQYF. The CDR3 DNA reads as TGTGCCAGCAGTAGAGAGAGCTCCTACGAGCAGTACTTC.